The clone carrying this T cell receptor (beta chain) was seen a few times. The antigen is unknown. Every sample had a minimum of 6 million PBMCs isolated. A J-beta primer mix and a sample-barcoded 5' primer were used in a second PCR of roughly 6 to 11 cycles. Template switching added a 12-random-nucleotide identifier to every cDNA molecule. TCRdb itself ran the 5' RACE reads through MiXCR, one entry per CDR3 protein. The sample contains fewer than 2,000,000 distinct CDR3 sequences, roughly 32% of which appear only once. The data originate from a study of blood T cells in healthy people across ages. Study-wide points: Researchers said unsorted PBMCs prevented a conclusive naive versus antigen-experienced comparison. Higher diversity and more naive CD4+ cells were features of long-lived donors, compared to aged donors.

With 6 bases removed from V and 4 bases from J, the gap between germline ends came to 12 bases. This CDR3 is built from 13 residues. V usage is TRBV12-3 or TRBV12-4 and J usage is TRBJ1-1; D gene unclear. The sequenced sample consisted of blood. The source is a young woman in good health. The CDR3 loop reads CASSLKSGTEAFF. The DNA of the CDR3 is TGTGCCAGCAGCCTCAAGTCTGGCACTGAAGCTTTCTTT.